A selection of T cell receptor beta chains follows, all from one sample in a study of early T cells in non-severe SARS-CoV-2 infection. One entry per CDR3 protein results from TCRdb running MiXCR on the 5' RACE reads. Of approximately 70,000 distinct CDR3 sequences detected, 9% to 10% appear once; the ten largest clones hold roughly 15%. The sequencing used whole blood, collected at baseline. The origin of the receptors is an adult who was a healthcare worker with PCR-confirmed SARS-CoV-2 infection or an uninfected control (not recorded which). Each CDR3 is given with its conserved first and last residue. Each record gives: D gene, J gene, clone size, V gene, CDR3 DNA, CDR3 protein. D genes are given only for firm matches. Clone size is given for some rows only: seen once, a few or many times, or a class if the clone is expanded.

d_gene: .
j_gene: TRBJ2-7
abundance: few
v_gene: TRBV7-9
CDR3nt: TGTGCCAGCAGCTTAGTGGGCAGAGAGTACGAGCAGTACTTC
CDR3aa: CASSLVGREYEQYF

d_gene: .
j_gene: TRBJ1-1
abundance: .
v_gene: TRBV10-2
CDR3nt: TGCGCCAGCCTGTATATGGGACAAGCCTTGAACACTGAAGCTTTCTTT
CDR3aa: CASLYMGQALNTEAFF

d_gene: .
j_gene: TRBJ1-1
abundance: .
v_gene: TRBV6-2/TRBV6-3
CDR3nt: TGTGCCACCGAAGACGCGGTTATAAACACTGAAGCTTTCTTT
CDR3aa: CATEDAVINTEAFF

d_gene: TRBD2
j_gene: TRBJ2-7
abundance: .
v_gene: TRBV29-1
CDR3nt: TGCAGCGTTGTTCTAGCGGGCAGCTCCTACGAGCAGTACTTC
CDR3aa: CSVVLAGSSYEQYF

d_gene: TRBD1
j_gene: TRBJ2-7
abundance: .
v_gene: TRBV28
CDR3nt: TGTGCCAGCAGTTCCCCCGGGACAGGGGGCCTCGAGCAGTACTTC
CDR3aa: CASSSPGTGGLEQYF

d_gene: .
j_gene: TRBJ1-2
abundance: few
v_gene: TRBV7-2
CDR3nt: TGTGCCAGCAGCTTAGATCGGGGATCCTATGGCTACACCTTC
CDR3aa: CASSLDRGSYGYTF

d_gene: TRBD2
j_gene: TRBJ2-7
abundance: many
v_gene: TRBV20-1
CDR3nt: TGCAGTGCTCACGGGACTAGCGGCTCCGAGCAGTACTTC
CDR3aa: CSAHGTSGSEQYF

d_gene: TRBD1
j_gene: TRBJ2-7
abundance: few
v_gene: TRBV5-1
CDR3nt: TGCGCCAGCAGCTCGGCAGGGGGACCCTACGAGCAGTACTTC
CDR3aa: CASSSAGGPYEQYF

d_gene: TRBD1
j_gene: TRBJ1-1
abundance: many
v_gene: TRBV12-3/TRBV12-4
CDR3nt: TGTGCCAGCAGGTACCCGGGACAGTTCATGAACACTGAAGCTTTCTTT
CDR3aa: CASRYPGQFMNTEAFF

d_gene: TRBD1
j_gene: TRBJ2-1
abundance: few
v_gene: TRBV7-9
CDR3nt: TGTGCCAGCAGCTTAGCACTGTTGGACAGGCGGAATGAGCAGTTCTTC
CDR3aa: CASSLALLDRRNEQFF

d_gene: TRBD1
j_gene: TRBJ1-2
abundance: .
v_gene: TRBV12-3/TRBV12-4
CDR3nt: TGTGCCAGCAGCCCGGCGACACCCAGGGGGGACTATGGCTACACCTTC
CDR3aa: CASSPATPRGDYGYTF

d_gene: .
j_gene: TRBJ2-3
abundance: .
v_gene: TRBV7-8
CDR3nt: TGTGCCAGCAGCTTAGGAATTAGAAAAGATACGCAGTATTTT
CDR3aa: CASSLGIRKDTQYF

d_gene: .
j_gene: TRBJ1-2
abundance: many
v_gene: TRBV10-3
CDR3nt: TGTGCCATCAGTGACACCAACAAGGGCCACGGAGGCTACACCTTC
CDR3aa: CAISDTNKGHGGYTF

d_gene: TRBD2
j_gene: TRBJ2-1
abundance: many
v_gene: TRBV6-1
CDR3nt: TGTGCCAGCAGGACCCCGACTAGCGGGAGCCTTCACAATGAGCAGTTCTTC
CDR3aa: CASRTPTSGSLHNEQFF

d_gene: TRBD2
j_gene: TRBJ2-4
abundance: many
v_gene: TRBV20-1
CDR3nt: TGCAGTGCTATCCCATGGAAGCGGGAGTTGGATACCGAAGAGGACATTCAGTACTTC
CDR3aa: CSAIPWKRELDTEEDIQYF

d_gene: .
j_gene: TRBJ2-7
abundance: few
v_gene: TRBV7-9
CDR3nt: TGTGCCAGCAGCCCCTGGGAGGAGCAGTACTTC
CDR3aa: CASSPWEEQYF

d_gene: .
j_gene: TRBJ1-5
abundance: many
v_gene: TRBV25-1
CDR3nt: TGTGCCAGCAGTGAAACAGGTCTAGCGGAGCCCCAGCATTTT
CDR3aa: CASSETGLAEPQHF

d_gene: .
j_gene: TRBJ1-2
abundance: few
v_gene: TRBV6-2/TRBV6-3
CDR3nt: TGTGCCAGCAGTTACCAGGGTCGAGAGTACTATGGCTACACCTTC
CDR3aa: CASSYQGREYYGYTF

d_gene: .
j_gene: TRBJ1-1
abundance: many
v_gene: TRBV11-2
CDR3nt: TGTGCCAGCAGCTTAGAGGTTCGGCGTAACACTGAAGCTTTCTTT
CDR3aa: CASSLEVRRNTEAFF

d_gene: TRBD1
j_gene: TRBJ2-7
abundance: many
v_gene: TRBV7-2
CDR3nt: TGTGCCAGCATGTTATCCGGGACAGGGGCCTACGAGCAGTACTTC
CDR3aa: CASMLSGTGAYEQYF

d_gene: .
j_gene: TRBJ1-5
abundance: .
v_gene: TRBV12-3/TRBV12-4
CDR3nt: TGTGCCAGCAGTTTTGCTCATACCAATCAGCCCCAGCATTTT
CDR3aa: CASSFAHTNQPQHF

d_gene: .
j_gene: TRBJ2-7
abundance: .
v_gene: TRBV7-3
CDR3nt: TGTGCCAGCAGCTTAACTGGGAGATCCTACGAGCAGTACTTC
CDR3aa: CASSLTGRSYEQYF

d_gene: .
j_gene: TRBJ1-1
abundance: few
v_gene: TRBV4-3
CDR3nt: TGCGCCAGCAGCCAAGAGGGCTACGGGGGAGAAGCTTTCTTT
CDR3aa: CASSQEGYGGEAFF

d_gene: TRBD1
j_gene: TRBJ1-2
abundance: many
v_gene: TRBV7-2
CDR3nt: TGTGCCAGCAGCCCCCAGGGGGCAAGTGGCTACACCTTC
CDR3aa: CASSPQGASGYTF

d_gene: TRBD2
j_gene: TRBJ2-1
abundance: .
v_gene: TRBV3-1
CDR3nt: TGTGCCAGCAGCATAGCGGGACTCAATGAGCAGTTCTTC
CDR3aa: CASSIAGLNEQFF